Listed below are T cell receptor beta chains from one sample, sequenced in a study of T cells after yellow fever vaccination. TCRdb fed the 5' RACE reads into MiXCR, producing one record per CDR3 protein. The table shows around 250,000 distinct CDR3 sequences, with roughly 7.2% occurring only once. The specimen comprised CD4+ T cells sorted from PBMCs, sampled 15 days after the yellow fever booster vaccination. These receptors were taken from a man aged 25 to 40 who received the YFV17D yellow fever vaccine. Both conserved end residues are part of each CDR3. The D gene is left open where the match is weak. Rows may omit the clone size; those that give it use once, few, many or a size class.

TRBJ2-7 few TRBV5-1 TRBD1 TGCGCCAGCAGCTCCGGACAGGGAGTGAGGGAGCAGTACTTC CASSSGQGVREQYF
TRBJ2-5 NA TRBV29-1 NA TGCAGCGTTGCATCGAGAGGAGAGACCCAGTACTTC CSVASRGETQYF
TRBJ1-1 many TRBV5-1 TRBD1 TGCGCCAGCAGCACCACGACAGGGGGAGCTTTCTTT CASSTTTGGAFF
TRBJ2-3 NA TRBV5-1 TRBD2 TGCGCCAGCAGCGTGACTAGCGGGAGGGCTTTGGCGGATACGCAGTATTTT CASSVTSGRALADTQYF
TRBJ1-2 many TRBV10-1 NA TGCGCCAGCAGTGAGTCTGCGAATGTTGGCTACACCTTC CASSESANVGYTF
TRBJ2-7 many TRBV7-2 NA TGTGCCAGCAGCTCAATGGGGGACGAGCAGTACTTC CASSSMGDEQYF
TRBJ2-7 many TRBV18 NA TGTGCCAGCTCTCCTCCGGTTGTCAACGAGCAGTACTTC CASSPPVVNEQYF
TRBJ1-2 NA TRBV19 NA TGTGCCAGTACCGGGGGGTTGAGCGGCTACACCTTC CASTGGLSGYTF
TRBJ2-5 NA TRBV10-3 NA TGTGCCATCGGGGACGGGAAGGGAGCTGGCCAAGAGACCCAGTACTTC CAIGDGKGAGQETQYF
TRBJ2-7 few TRBV20-1 TRBD1 TGCAGTGCTAGGATGGACAGGGGGCGTTTTCTCTCCTACGAGCAGTACTTC CSARMDRGRFLSYEQYF
TRBJ2-3 NA TRBV19 TRBD2 TGTGCCAGTAAGGGACTAGCGTGGACAGATACGCAGTATTTT CASKGLAWTDTQYF
TRBJ2-6 NA TRBV6-5 NA TGTGCCAGCAGTTACTCTTCAGGGATCTATGGGGCCAACGTCCTGACTTTC CASSYSSGIYGANVLTF
TRBJ1-1 few TRBV20-1 TRBD1 TGCAGTGCTAGAGTAGCACAGGGGAGGTTAACTGAAGCTTTCTTT CSARVAQGRLTEAFF
TRBJ2-5 many TRBV20-1 TRBD2 TGCAGTGCTCGGACTAGCGGCCTACAAGAGACCCAGTACTTC CSARTSGLQETQYF
TRBJ2-1 NA TRBV5-1 NA TGCGCCAGCAGCTTGGGTTGGGAAAAGGGTGAGCAGTTCTTC CASSLGWEKGEQFF
TRBJ2-7 many TRBV2 NA TGTGCCAGCAGAGAGTTCTACGAGCAGTACTTC CASREFYEQYF
TRBJ1-5 many TRBV13 NA TGTGCCAGCAGCTTAACGGTGGATTCTCACCTAGGGGGCAATCAGCCCCAGCATTTT CASSLTVDSHLGGNQPQHF
TRBJ2-3 NA TRBV6-1 NA TGTGCCAGCAACTCTTTCTACACAGATACGCAGTATTTT CASNSFYTDTQYF
TRBJ1-5 NA TRBV30 NA TGTGCCTGGAGTTCTCGGATTAGCAATCAGCCCCAGCATTTT CAWSSRISNQPQHF
TRBJ2-7 NA TRBV7-9 NA TGTGCCAGCAGCTTATCTGGCGGTGACTACGAGCAGTACTTC CASSLSGGDYEQYF
TRBJ1-1 few TRBV19 TRBD1 TGTGCCAGTACGGGACAGGGGGGAAGAACTGAAGCTTTCTTT CASTGQGGRTEAFF
TRBJ2-1 many TRBV5-6 TRBD2 TGTGCCAGCAGCTTGGCTAGCGGGTTTGAGCAGTTCTTC CASSLASGFEQFF
TRBJ2-1 few TRBV7-8 NA TGTGCCAGCAGCCTTTCAAGCGGGCAGAACAATGAGCAGTTCTTC CASSLSSGQNNEQFF
TRBJ2-1 many TRBV20-1 TRBD1 TGCAGTGCTAGAGCGGGACAGTACAATGAGCAGTTCTTC CSARAGQYNEQFF
TRBJ2-7 few TRBV6-2/TRBV6-3 NA TGTGCCGCAACCCCCCAGGAAGGCTACGAGCAGTACTTC CAATPQEGYEQYF
TRBJ2-2 many TRBV28 NA TGTGCCAGCAGCCTAGGGGCCGCGGAGCTGTTTTTT CASSLGAAELFF
TRBJ2-3 many TRBV29-1 TRBD2 TGCAGCGGTGAGACGACTAGCGCAGATACGCAGTATTTT CSGETTSADTQYF
TRBJ2-7 many TRBV5-6 NA TGTGCCAGCAGCAAGATCTACGAGCAGTACTTC CASSKIYEQYF
TRBJ2-5 few TRBV7-7 NA TGTGCCAGCAGCCCAGGGGGGTCGGCGGCCCAGTACTTC CASSPGGSAAQYF
TRBJ2-5 many TRBV20-1 NA TGCAGTGCCGGCCAAGAGACCCAGTACTTC CSAGQETQYF
TRBJ2-5 many TRBV10-3 NA TGTGCCATCAGTGGTCAGGCGGAGACCCAGTACTTC CAISGQAETQYF
TRBJ2-7 few TRBV3-1 NA TGTGCCAGCAGCCGCGGATCGGCTCTTTACGAGCAGTACTTC CASSRGSALYEQYF
TRBJ2-1 many TRBV5-6 NA TGTGCCAGCAGCCCGGACTCTAGGGGCTTGCATGAGCAGTTCTTC CASSPDSRGLHEQFF
TRBJ2-7 NA TRBV11-2 TRBD2 TGTGCCAGCAGCCCAGGGACTAGCGGTAGTCGGGAGCAGTACTTC CASSPGTSGSREQYF
TRBJ2-7 NA TRBV20-1 TRBD2 TGCAGTGCTAGACGAGGACTAGCGGGAGGGCCCACCTACGAGCAGTACTTC CSARRGLAGGPTYEQYF
TRBJ2-2 few TRBV7-2 TRBD2 TGTGCCAGCAGCTACGGGAGGGAAGGGACGAACACCGGGGAGCTGTTTTTT CASSYGREGTNTGELFF
TRBJ2-7 few TRBV29-1 NA TGCAGCGTTGTTAGCCGGACGTGGCTGAAGGGCGAGCAGTACTTC CSVVSRTWLKGEQYF
TRBJ2-3 NA TRBV28 TRBD2 TGTGCCAGCAGTTTCCCTCTAGCGGGGTCCACAGATACGCAGTATTTT CASSFPLAGSTDTQYF
TRBJ2-1 NA TRBV12-3/TRBV12-4 NA TGTGCCAGCAGTACTAGACGTTCCTACAATGAGCAGTTCTTC CASSTRRSYNEQFF
TRBJ2-1 NA TRBV6-4 NA TGTGCCAGCAGTGTTAATAGCGGAAGACACAATGAGCAGTTCTTC CASSVNSGRHNEQFF
TRBJ2-7 few TRBV7-2 NA TGTGCCAGCAGCTTAGGGCCAACTTTTCCCTACGAGCAGTACTTC CASSLGPTFPYEQYF
TRBJ2-1 few TRBV7-2 NA TGTGCCAGCAGCTTAATGTCCTGGGATGAGCAGTTCTTC CASSLMSWDEQFF
TRBJ1-3 few TRBV7-2 NA TGTGCCAGCAGCTTAGAGGCAGCCCGAGACACCATATATTTT CASSLEAARDTIYF
TRBJ2-3 many TRBV6-2/TRBV6-3 NA TGTGCCAGCAAGGGTTGGAGGACAGCAGATACGCAGTATTTT CASKGWRTADTQYF
TRBJ2-2 many TRBV7-2 TRBD2 TGTGCCAGCAGCAAAAGAGCGGGAGGGAACACCGGGGAGCTGTTTTTT CASSKRAGGNTGELFF
TRBJ2-1 many TRBV7-8 TRBD1 TGTGCCAGCAGCTTATCTACAGGGGTAACCTACAATGAGCAGTTCTTC CASSLSTGVTYNEQFF
TRBJ2-7 few TRBV4-3 NA TGCGCCAGCAGCCAAGGAGGGTTAGGGGTGCAACCGTACGAGCAGTACTTC CASSQGGLGVQPYEQYF
TRBJ2-7 few TRBV10-3 NA TGTGCCATCTCGGGACGAGTCTACGAGCAGTACTTC CAISGRVYEQYF
TRBJ1-3 many TRBV5-4 NA TGTGCCAGCAGCTTGCCACAGGGCTCTGGAAACACCATATATTTT CASSLPQGSGNTIYF
TRBJ1-3 NA TRBV18 NA TGTGCCAGCTCACGTGACCGAAACACCATATATTTT CASSRDRNTIYF
TRBJ2-1 many TRBV20-1 TRBD2 TGCAGTGCCGCTACGGGACTAGCGGGTGGGAGCCCCCCTTACAATGAGCAGTTCTTC CSAATGLAGGSPPYNEQFF
TRBJ2-1 few TRBV30 NA TGTGCCTGGAGTGCCTCAGTGTACGTTGGCGAGCAGTTCTTC CAWSASVYVGEQFF
TRBJ1-1 few TRBV29-1 NA TGCAGCGTTCTCGGGGGAGAGGACACTGAAGCTTTCTTT CSVLGGEDTEAFF
TRBJ1-1 NA TRBV3-1 NA TGTGCCAGCAGCCAAGATTTTGAAGGCTCTGAAGCTTTCTTT CASSQDFEGSEAFF
TRBJ2-7 few TRBV28 NA TGTGCCAGCAGTCCCCCGCGCCCGAGCTCCTACGAGCAGTACTTC CASSPPRPSSYEQYF
TRBJ2-5 many TRBV6-1 TRBD2 TGTGCCAGCAGGATGGGACTATATGGAGGGACCCAGTACTTC CASRMGLYGGTQYF
TRBJ2-5 few TRBV4-2 TRBD2 TGTGCCAGCAGCCAAGAAGCGGGAGGGTCCTTTTTGGAGACCCAGTACTTC CASSQEAGGSFLETQYF